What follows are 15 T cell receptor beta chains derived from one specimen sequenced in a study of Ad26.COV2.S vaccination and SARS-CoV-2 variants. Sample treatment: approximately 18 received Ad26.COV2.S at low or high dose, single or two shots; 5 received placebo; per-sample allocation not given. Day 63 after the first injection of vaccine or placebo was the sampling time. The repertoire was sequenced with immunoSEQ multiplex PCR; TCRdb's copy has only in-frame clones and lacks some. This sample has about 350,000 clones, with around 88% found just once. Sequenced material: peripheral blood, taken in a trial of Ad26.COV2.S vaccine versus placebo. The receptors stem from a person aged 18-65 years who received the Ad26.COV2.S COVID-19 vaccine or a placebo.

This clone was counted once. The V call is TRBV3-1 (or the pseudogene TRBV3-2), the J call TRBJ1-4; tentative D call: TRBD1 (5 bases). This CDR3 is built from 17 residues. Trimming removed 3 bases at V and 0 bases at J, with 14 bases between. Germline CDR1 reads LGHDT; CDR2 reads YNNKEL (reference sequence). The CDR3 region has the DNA TGTGCCAGCAGCCACGGGACCCACAGAGCAACTAATGAAAAACTGTTTTTT. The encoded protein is CASSHGTHRATNEKLFF.

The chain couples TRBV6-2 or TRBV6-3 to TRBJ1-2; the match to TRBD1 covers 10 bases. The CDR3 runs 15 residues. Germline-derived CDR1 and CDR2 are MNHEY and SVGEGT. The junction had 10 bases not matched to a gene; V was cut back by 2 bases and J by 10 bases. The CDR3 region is CASSYIDRGLNYYTF. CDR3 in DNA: TGTGCCAGCAGTTACATCGACAGGGGGCTAAACTACTACACCTTC.

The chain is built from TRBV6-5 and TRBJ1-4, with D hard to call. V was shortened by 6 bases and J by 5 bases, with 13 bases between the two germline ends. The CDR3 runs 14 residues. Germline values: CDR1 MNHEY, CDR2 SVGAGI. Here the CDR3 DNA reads TGTGCCAGCAGCCCCGGACTGCGGAATGAAAAACTGTTTTTT. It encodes CASSPGLRNEKLFF.

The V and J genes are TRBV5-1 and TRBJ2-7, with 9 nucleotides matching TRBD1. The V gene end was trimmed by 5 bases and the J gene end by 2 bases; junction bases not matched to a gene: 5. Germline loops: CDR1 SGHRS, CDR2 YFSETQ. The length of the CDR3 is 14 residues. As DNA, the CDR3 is TGCGCCAGCAGTACCGGACAGGGGCCCTACGAGCAGTACTTC. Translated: CASSTGQGPYEQYF.

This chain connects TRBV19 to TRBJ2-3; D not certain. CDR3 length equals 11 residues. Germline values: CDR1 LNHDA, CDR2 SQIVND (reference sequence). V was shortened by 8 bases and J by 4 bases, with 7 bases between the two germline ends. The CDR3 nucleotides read TGTGCCAGTTCAAGCGCAGATACGCAGTATTTT. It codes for CASSSADTQYF.

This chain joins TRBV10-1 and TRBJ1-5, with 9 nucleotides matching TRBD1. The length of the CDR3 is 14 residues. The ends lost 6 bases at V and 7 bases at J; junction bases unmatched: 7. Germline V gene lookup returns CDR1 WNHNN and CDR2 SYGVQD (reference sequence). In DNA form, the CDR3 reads TGCGCCAGCAGGGGACAGGGACGGAGGCAGCCCCAGCATTTT. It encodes CASRGQGRRQPQHF.

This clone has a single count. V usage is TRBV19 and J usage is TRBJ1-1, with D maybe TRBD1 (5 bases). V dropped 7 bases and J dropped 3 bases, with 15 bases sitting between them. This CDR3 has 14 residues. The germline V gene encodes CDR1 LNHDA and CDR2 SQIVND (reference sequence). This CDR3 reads CASTRRQGHTEAFF. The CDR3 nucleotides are TGTGCCAGTACTAGGAGGCAGGGCCACACTGAAGCTTTCTTT.

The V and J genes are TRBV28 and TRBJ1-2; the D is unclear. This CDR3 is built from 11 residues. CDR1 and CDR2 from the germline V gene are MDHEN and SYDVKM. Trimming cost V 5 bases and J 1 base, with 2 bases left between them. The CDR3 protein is CASSVNYGYTF. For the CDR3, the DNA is TGTGCCAGCAGTGTTAACTATGGCTACACCTTC.

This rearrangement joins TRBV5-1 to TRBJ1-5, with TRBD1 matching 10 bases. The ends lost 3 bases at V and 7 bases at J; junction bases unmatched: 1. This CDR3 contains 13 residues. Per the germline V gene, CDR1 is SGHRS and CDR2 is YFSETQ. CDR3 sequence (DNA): TGCGCCAGCAGCTGGACAGGGGGACAGCCCCAGCATTTT. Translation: CASSWTGGQPQHF. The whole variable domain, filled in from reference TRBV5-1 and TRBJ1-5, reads KAGVTQTPRYLIKTRGQQVTLSCSPISGHRSVSWYQQTPGQGLQFLFEYFSETQRNKGNFPGRFSGRQFSNSRSEMNVSTLELGDSALYLCASSWTGGQPQHFGDGTRLSIL.

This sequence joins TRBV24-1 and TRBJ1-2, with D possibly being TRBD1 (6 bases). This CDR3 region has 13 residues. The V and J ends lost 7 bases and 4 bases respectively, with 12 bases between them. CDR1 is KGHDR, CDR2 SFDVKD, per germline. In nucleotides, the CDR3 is TGTGCCACCAGCCCACAGGGTGCCTATGGCTACACCTTC. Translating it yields CATSPQGAYGYTF.

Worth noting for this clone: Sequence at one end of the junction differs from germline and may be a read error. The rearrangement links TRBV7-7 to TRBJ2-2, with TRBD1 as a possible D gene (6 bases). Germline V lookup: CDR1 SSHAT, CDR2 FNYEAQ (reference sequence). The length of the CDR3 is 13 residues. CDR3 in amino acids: CASSSGVTGELFF. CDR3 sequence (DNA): TGTGCTAGCAGCTCAGGGGTTACCGGGGAGCTGTTTTTT.

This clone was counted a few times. This CDR3 is CATCGTEDTQYF. The CDR3 DNA reads as TGTGCCACCTGCGGGACAGAAGATACGCAGTATTTT. The chain combines TRBV9 with TRBJ2-3, with D perhaps TRBD1 (7 bases). The CDR3 loop spans 12 amino acids. Germline CDR1 and CDR2: SGDLS and YYNGEE. Trimming cost V 9 bases and J 5 bases, with 13 bases left between them.

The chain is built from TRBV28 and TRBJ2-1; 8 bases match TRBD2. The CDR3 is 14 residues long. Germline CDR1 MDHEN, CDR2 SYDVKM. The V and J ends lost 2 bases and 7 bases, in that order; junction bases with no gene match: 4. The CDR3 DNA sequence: TGTGCCAGCAGTTTACCCGGGACTAGGAATGAGCAGTTCTTC. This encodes CASSLPGTRNEQFF.

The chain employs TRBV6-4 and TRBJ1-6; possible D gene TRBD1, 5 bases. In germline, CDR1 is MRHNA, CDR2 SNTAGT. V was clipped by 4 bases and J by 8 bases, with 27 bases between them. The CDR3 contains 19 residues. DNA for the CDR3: TGTGCCAGCAGTGCTAAGACAGAACCTATATCGAGAATTGATTCACCCCTCCACTTT. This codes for CASSAKTEPISRIDSPLHF.

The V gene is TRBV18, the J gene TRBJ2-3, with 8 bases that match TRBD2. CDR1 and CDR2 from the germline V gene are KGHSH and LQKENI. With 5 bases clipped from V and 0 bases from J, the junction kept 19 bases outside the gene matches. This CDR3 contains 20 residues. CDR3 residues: CASSSALLSGGPTSTDTQYF. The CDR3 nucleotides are TGTGCCAGCTCAAGCGCTCTCCTCAGCGGGGGCCCAACTAGCACAGATACGCAGTATTTT.